The entry below describes one T cell receptor beta chain. Its cognate antigen is unknown. One base away lies a much larger clone, so this may be a sequencing read error. Generation of TCR beta libraries employed quantitative 5'-RACE incorporating molecular barcodes. TCRdb redid the calling of the 5' RACE reads with MiXCR, one entry per CDR3 protein. The data hold roughly 700,000 distinct CDR3 sequences, with roughly 19% observed a single time. The data were obtained in a study of CD8 T cells in ankylosing spondylitis. Whole-study results and caveats: The authors reported significant enrichment of disease-linked clones in matched ankylosing spondylitis synovial fluid. Several of the motif variants were reported before in synovial fluid and blood from reactive arthritis. A CD8+ phenotype characterized the disease-linked clones, which were relatively rare in peripheral blood. One TCR beta motif, made up of under ten highly homologous variants, appeared characteristic of ankylosing spondylitis blood.

Material for sequencing was blood, either unsorted or a sorted T cell fraction (not recorded which). This sequence originates from a male donor with ankylosing spondylitis.

CDR3 sequence reads: CASSYSQINEQFF. In DNA form, the CDR3 reads TGTGCCAGCAGTTACTCGCAGATCAATGAGCAGTTCTTC. The V and J genes are TRBV6-2 or TRBV6-3 and TRBJ2-1; D gene unclear. V lost 0 bases to trimming and J lost 6 bases, with 6 bases between them. The CDR3 is 13 amino acids. Per germline, CDR1 MNHEY and CDR2 SVGEGT.